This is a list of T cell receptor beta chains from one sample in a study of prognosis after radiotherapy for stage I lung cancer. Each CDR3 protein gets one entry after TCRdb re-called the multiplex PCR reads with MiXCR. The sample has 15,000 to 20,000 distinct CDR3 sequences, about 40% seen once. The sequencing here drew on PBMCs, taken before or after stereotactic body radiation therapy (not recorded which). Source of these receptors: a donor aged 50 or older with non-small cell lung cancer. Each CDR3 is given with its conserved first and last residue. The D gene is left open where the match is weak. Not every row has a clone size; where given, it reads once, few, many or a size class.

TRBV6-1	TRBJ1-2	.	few	TGTGCCACCCTAACAGGGAACTATGGCTACACCTTC	CATLTGNYGYTF
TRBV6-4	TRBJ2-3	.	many	TGTGCCAGCAGCGCGAGCGGGCTCACAGATACGCAGTATTTT	CASSASGLTDTQYF
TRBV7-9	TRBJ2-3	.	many	TGTGCCAGCAGCCTTACCGAGGGAACGCAGTATTTT	CASSLTEGTQYF
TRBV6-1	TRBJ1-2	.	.	TGTGCCAGCAGACCCCGACACGACCCTAACTATGGCTACACCTTC	CASRPRHDPNYGYTF
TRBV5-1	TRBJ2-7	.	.	TGCGCCAGCAGCTTGGCGGCAGAATCCTACGAGCAGTACTTC	CASSLAAESYEQYF
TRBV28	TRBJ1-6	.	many	TGTGCCAGCAGTTTGGGGGGGAGACTACCGTATTCACCCCTCCACTTT	CASSLGGRLPYSPLHF
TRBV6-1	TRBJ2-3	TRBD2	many	TGTGCCAGCAGCCTTGGGACTAGCGAGGATACGCAGTATTTT	CASSLGTSEDTQYF
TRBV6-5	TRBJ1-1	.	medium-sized	TGTGCCAGCAGTTACAGTGGCAGGGGAGCCGCCCTTGAAGCTTTCTTT	CASSYSGRGAALEAFF
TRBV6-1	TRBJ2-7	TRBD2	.	TGTGCCAGCAGCGAACCCTGGGGGGGAGGGTCCTACGAGCAGTACTTC	CASSEPWGGGSYEQYF
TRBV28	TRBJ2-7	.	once	TGTGCCAGCAGTTTGAGGGCAGGGTGGGAGCAGTACTTC	CASSLRAGWEQYF